The entry that follows covers one T cell receptor beta chain sequence. Germline trimming cut 0 bases from V and 4 bases from J; bases unmatched to any gene: 6. The CDR3 totals 15 residues. From germline, CDR1 is SGDLS and CDR2 YYNGEE. This sample was taken from a study of blood T cell repertoires in COVID-19. Study overall: Researchers got acute and convalescent COVID-19 samples from the United States, Italy and Spain. From T cells, B-cell-depleted T cells, or PBMCs came the material, which was cDNA or gDNA.

Authors' methods: Nucleated cell counts were estimated from reference gene primer amplification. Profiled with immunoSEQ multiplex PCR; TCRdb holds only in-frame clones, not every one. V and J calls and clone size are as listed in that table; D and trimming were resolved from the DNA. The profile shows about 75,000 clones, around 74% of them singletons. Sequenced material: peripheral blood. V gene TRBV9 combines with J gene TRBJ2-7; TRBD2 aligns across 8 bases. The clonotype originates from an elderly woman with active or convalescent COVID-19. CDR3 in DNA: TGTGCCAGCAGCGTAGGCCCGACTAGCGAGTACGAGCAGTACTTC. Translated, it gives CASSVGPTSEYEQYF.